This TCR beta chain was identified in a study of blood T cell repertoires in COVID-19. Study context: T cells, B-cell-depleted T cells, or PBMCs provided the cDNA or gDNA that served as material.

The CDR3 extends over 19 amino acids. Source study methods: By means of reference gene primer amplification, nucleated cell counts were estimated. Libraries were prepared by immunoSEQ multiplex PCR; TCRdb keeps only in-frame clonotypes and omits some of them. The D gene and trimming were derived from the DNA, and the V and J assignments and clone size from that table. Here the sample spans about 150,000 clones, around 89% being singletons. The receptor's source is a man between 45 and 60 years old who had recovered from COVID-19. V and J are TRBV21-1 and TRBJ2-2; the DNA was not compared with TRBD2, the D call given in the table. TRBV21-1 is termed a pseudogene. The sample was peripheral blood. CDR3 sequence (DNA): TGTGCCAGCAGCAAAGCGCGCGGGACTAGCGGGAAGGAAACCGGGGAGCTGTTTTTT. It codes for CASSKARGTSGKETGELFF.